This TCR beta chain was captured in a study of cytomegalovirus exposure and HLA in healthy donors. The PCR had 60 Vbeta and 13 Jbeta primers. Measured with immunoSEQ multiplex PCR; TCRdb has only the in-frame clones, and not every one. The sample lists about 250,000 clones, around 90% occurring once. Sequenced material: PBMCs. The sequence derives from a girl aged 2-10 years in good health and CMV-seronegative.

CDR3 nucleotides: TGTGCCAGCTCACCAGGACAGGGTATTTATCAGCCCCAGCATTTT. It codes for CASSPGQGIYQPQHF. The V call is TRBV28, the J call TRBJ1-5; 8 nucleotides match TRBD1. The V gene's germline CDR1 is MDHEN and CDR2 SYDVKM. Trimming removed 8 bases from V and 5 bases from J; junction bases left unmatched: 11. This CDR3 contains 15 residues.